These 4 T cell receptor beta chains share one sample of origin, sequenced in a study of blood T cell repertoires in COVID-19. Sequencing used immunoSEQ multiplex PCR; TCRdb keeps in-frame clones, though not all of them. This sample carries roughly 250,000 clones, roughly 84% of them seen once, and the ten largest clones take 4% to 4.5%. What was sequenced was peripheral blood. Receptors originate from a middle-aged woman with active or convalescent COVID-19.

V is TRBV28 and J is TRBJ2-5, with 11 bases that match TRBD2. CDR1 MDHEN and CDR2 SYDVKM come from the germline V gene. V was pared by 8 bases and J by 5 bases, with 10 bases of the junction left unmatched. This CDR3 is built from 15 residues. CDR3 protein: CASLPGVAGGETQYF. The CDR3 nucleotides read TGTGCCAGCCTCCCAGGGGTAGCGGGGGGGGAGACCCAGTACTTC.

In DNA, the CDR3 is TGTGCCAGCAGTGAGAGCTCTGGAAACACCATATATTTT. The encoded protein is CASSESSGNTIYF. V and J are TRBV6-1 and TRBJ1-3; D is uncertain. The CDR3 loop spans 13 amino acids. In germline, CDR1 is MNHNS, CDR2 SASEGT. V was shortened by 3 bases and J by 0 bases, with 3 bases between the two germline ends.

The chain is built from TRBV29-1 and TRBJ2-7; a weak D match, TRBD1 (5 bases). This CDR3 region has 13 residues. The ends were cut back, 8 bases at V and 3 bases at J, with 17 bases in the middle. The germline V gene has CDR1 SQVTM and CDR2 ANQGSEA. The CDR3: CSIRVAGNYEQYF. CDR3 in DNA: TGCAGCATAAGGGTCGCAGGGAACTACGAGCAGTACTTC.

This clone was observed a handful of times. The CDR3 protein is CASSATGITDTQYF. The CDR3 coding sequence is TGTGCCAGCAGCGCGACAGGGATCACAGATACGCAGTATTTT. V usage is TRBV7-3 and J usage is TRBJ2-3; TRBD1 aligns across 7 bases. J lost 2 bases, V lost 5 bases, and 4 bases had no gene match. The germline CDR1 and CDR2 sequences are SGHTA and FQGTGA. There are 14 residues in the CDR3.